The rows below give T cell receptor beta chains drawn from one sample of a study of blood T cell repertoires in COVID-19. Profiled with immunoSEQ multiplex PCR; TCRdb holds only in-frame clones, not every one. The sample has hundreds of thousands of clones; about nine tenths are singletons. The specimen was PBMCs or T cells enriched from blood (not recorded which). Receptor source: a woman aged 25 to 45 who had recovered from COVID-19. Each CDR3 is given with its conserved first and last residue. A D gene is named only where the DNA matches it firmly. Size values are once, few and many counts, or a class for expanded clones, and some rows have none.

V,size,D,J,DNA,CDR3
TRBV12-3/TRBV12-4,-,-,TRBJ2-7,TGTGCCAGCAGCGGGACTTCCTACGAGCAGTACTTC,CASSGTSYEQYF
TRBV11-2,-,-,TRBJ1-2,TGTGCCAGCAGCCTATCAGGGGCTAACTATGGCTACACCTTC,CASSLSGANYGYTF
TRBV7-3,-,-,TRBJ2-1,TGTGCCAGCAGCTTAGAGGGGTTGGGGGCTACTGAGCAGTTCTTC,CASSLEGLGATEQFF
TRBV6-5,-,-,TRBJ2-1,TGTGCCACGGAGCGGGACAGGTTCTACAATGAGCAGTTCTTC,CATERDRFYNEQFF
TRBV9,-,-,TRBJ1-6,TGTGCCAGCAGCGACGGACTGGGAAATTCACCCCTCCACTTT,CASSDGLGNSPLHF
TRBV6-5,-,-,TRBJ2-2,TGTGCCAGCAGTTCCCGGACAGCGAACACCGGGGAGCTGTTTTTT,CASSSRTANTGELFF
TRBV9,once,-,TRBJ1-5,TGTGCCAGCAGCGCGGATCAGGGGTTTGGCAATCAGCCCCAGCATTTT,CASSADQGFGNQPQHF
TRBV18,-,-,TRBJ2-2,TGTGCCAGCTCACCACAGGGAGGCACCGGGGAGCTGTTTTTT,CASSPQGGTGELFF
TRBV6-2/TRBV6-3,-,TRBD1,TRBJ2-7,TGTGCCAGCAGTAGGACAGGGGGAAACTACGAGCAGTACTTC,CASSRTGGNYEQYF
TRBV6-5,few,-,TRBJ2-7,TGTGCCAGCAGGGTATGGACAGGCGGGACCTACGAGCAGTACTTC,CASRVWTGGTYEQYF
TRBV5-8,-,-,TRBJ1-2,TGTGCCAGCAGCTTGGAACGCGGACAGACGACTAACTATGGCTACACCTTC,CASSLERGQTTNYGYTF
TRBV10-1,-,-,TRBJ2-3,TGCGCCAGCAGTGAAGATGGAGCAGATACGCAGTATTTT,CASSEDGADTQYF
TRBV12-3/TRBV12-4,-,-,TRBJ1-2,TGTGCCAGCAGTTTAACGGGGGACTATGGCTACACCTTC,CASSLTGDYGYTF
TRBV4-1,once,-,TRBJ2-1,TGCGCCAGCAGCCAAGGGTTTATGGGGCAAGTTAATGAGCAGTTCTTC,CASSQGFMGQVNEQFF
TRBV30,-,-,TRBJ1-2,TGTGCCTGGAGTCAACAGGGAGGGTACTATGGCTACACCTTC,CAWSQQGGYYGYTF
TRBV27,-,TRBD1,TRBJ1-5,TGTGCCAGCGGGGAGACAGGGCGTGAAGATCAGCCCCAGCATTTT,CASGETGREDQPQHF
TRBV10-3,-,TRBD1,TRBJ1-2,TGTGCCATCAGTGAGTCCCCCCCGCGGGACAGGGGGTATGGCTACACCTTC,CAISESPPRDRGYGYTF
TRBV7-2,-,-,TRBJ2-7,TGTGCCAGCAGGTATCGACAGGATCCCTCCTACGAGCAGTACTTC,CASRYRQDPSYEQYF
TRBV10-3,-,TRBD2,TRBJ2-2,TGTGCCGTACTAGCGGGAGATGTCGGGGAGCTGTTTTTT,CAVLAGDVGELFF
TRBV4-3,-,TRBD1,TRBJ2-7,TGCGCCAGCAGCCAAGTTTTCGGCAGGGGGCTTTTTTCCTCCCCCTACGAGCAGTACTTC,CASSQVFGRGLFSSPYEQYF
TRBV7-6,once,-,TRBJ1-6,TGTGCCAGCAGCCCCATCACAGGACCTTCACATTCACCCCTCCACTTT,CASSPITGPSHSPLHF
TRBV2,-,-,TRBJ1-1,TGTGCCAGCAGGGGCCAGAACACTGAAGCTTTCTTT,CASRGQNTEAFF
TRBV7-2,-,-,TRBJ2-7,TGTGCCAGCAGCCCCGAGGGTGCGGGATTCATGTACGAGCAGTACTTC,CASSPEGAGFMYEQYF
TRBV19,-,TRBD1,TRBJ2-6,TGTGCCACCCGAGGGTTTGGGGACAGTCCCTCTGGGGCCAACGTCCTGACTTTC,CATRGFGDSPSGANVLTF
TRBV4-2,-,TRBD2,TRBJ2-1,TGTGCCAGCAGCCAAGAACCCAGCGGGAGCCTCTACAATGAGCAGTTCTTC,CASSQEPSGSLYNEQFF
TRBV10-1,-,-,TRBJ1-1,TGCGCCAGCAGTGAGGGCCCGGGGAACACTGAAGCTTTCTTT,CASSEGPGNTEAFF
TRBV7-6,-,TRBD1,TRBJ1-4,TGTGCCAGCAGCCCCCTCTTGGACAGGGGGACAGAAAAACTGTTTTTT,CASSPLLDRGTEKLFF
TRBV18,-,-,TRBJ2-1,TGTGCCAGCTCACCAGGAGGCAAACGAGAGCAGTTCTTC,CASSPGGKREQFF
TRBV12-3/TRBV12-4,-,-,TRBJ1-5,TGTGCCAGGTCCCTTAGCAATCAGCCCCAGCATTTT,CARSLSNQPQHF
TRBV10-1,-,TRBD1,TRBJ2-5,TGCGCCAGCAGTGGCGCCTCCGGACAGGGATATTTAGAGACCCAGTACTTC,CASSGASGQGYLETQYF
TRBV18,-,TRBD1,TRBJ2-7,TGTGCCAGCTCAGAAAGGACAGGTCCCTACGAGCAGTACTTC,CASSERTGPYEQYF
TRBV6-6,-,-,TRBJ1-6,TGTGCCAGCAGTCACCCGGGGTTTTCAGTCGCCCTGGGGTCACCCCTCCACTTT,CASSHPGFSVALGSPLHF
TRBV9,-,-,TRBJ2-2,TGTGCCAGCAGCGTAGGGGGCAGGCTAACAACCGGGGAGCTGTTTTTT,CASSVGGRLTTGELFF
TRBV19,-,-,TRBJ2-1,TGTGCCAGTAGTACAGGGACTCTCCGGGGTGAGCAGTTCTTC,CASSTGTLRGEQFF
TRBV29-1,-,-,TRBJ1-1,TGCAGCGTTGAACCCCCCGCAGGCCAACCAGGGACTGAAGCTTTCTTT,CSVEPPAGQPGTEAFF
TRBV9,once,TRBD2,TRBJ2-1,TGTGCCAGCAGCGTAGTGGCAGGGGGTCCGGGACTAGCGGGCTACAATGAGCAGTTCTTC,CASSVVAGGPGLAGYNEQFF
TRBV14,-,TRBD1,TRBJ1-1,TGTGCCAGCAGCCAAAGCCGGACACTACAGGGGAATGAAGCTTTCTTT,CASSQSRTLQGNEAFF
TRBV6-5,-,TRBD1,TRBJ1-1,TGTGCCAGCAGTTACAGACAGGGTGAAGCTTTCTTT,CASSYRQGEAFF